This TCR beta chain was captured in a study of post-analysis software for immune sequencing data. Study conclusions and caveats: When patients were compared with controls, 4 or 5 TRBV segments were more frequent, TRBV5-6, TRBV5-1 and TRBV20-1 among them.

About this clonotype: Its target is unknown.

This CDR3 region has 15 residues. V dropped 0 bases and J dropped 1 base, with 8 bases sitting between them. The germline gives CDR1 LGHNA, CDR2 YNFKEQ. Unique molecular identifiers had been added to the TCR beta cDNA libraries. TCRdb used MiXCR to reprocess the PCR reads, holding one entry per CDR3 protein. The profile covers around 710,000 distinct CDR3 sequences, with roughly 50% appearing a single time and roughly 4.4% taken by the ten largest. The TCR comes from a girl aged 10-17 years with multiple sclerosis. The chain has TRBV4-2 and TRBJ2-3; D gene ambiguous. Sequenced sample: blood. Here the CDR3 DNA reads TGTGCCAGCAGCCAAGATTGGCGCGGCACAGATACGCAGTATTTT. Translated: CASSQDWRGTDTQYF.